This TCR beta chain emerged from a study of cytomegalovirus exposure and HLA in healthy donors. Study results and caveats: Indistinguishable V segments such as TRBV6-2 and TRBV6-3 were excluded. An apparent linkage of common viral pathogens to several of the most significant clusters emerged in a later analysis.

The PCR made use of 60 Vbeta and 13 Jbeta primers. Repertoires were generated with immunoSEQ multiplex PCR, while TCRdb's copy carries only in-frame clones and drops some. Of some 110,000 clones listed, around a tenth are singletons. A few counts support this clone. The antigen is undetermined. Looked up from germline, CDR1 is SGHRS and CDR2 is YFSETQ. V shed 0 bases and J 1 base; nucleotides not matched to a gene: 0. The CDR3 sequence is 15 residues long. The sequenced material came from PBMCs. The clonotype originates from a man aged 25-45 years in good health and CMV-seronegative. The chain uses TRBV5-1 and TRBJ2-5; 10 nucleotides match TRBD2. This CDR3 is CASSLGTSGQETQYF. Here the CDR3 DNA reads TGCGCCAGCAGCTTGGGGACTAGCGGCCAAGAGACCCAGTACTTC.